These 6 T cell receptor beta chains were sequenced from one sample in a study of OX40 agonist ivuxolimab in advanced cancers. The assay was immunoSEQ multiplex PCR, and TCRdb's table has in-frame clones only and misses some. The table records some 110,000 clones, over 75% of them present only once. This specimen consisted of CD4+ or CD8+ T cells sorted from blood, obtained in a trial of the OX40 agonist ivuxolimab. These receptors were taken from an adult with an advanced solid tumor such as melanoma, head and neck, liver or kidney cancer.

The CDR3 coding sequence is TGTGCCAGCAGCAACGGCCCGGGCTACGAGCAGTACTTC. Its translation is CASSNGPGYEQYF. The genes are TRBV7-3 and TRBJ2-7; D is undetermined. V lost 5 bases and J lost 3, with 11 bases in between. The CDR3 totals 13 residues. Germline-derived CDR1 and CDR2 are SGHTA and FQGTGA.

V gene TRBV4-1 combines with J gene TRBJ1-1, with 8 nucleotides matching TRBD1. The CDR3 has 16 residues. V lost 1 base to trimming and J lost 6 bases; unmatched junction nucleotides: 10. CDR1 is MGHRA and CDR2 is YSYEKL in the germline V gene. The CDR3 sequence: CASSQAGGRGRSEAFF. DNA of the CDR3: TGCGCCAGCAGCCAAGCGGGGGGCAGGGGGCGATCTGAAGCTTTCTTT.

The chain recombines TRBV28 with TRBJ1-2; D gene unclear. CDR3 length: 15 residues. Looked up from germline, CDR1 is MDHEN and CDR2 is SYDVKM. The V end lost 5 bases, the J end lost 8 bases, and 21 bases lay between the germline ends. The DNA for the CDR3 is TGTGCCAGCAGTGCCCTGGCAGGCCTGCGTTCGGGCTACACCTTC. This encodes CASSALAGLRSGYTF.

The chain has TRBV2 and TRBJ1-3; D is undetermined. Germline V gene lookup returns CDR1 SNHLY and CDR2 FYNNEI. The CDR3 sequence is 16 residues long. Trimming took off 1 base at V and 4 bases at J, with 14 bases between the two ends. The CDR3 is CASSEEWEARGNTIYF. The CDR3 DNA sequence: TGTGCCAGCAGTGAAGAATGGGAGGCTAGGGGAAACACCATATATTTT.

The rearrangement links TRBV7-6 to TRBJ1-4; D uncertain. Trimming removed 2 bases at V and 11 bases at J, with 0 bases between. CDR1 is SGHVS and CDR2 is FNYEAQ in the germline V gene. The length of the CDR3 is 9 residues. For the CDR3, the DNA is TGTGCCAGCAGCTTAAAACTGTTTTTT. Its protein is CASSLKLFF. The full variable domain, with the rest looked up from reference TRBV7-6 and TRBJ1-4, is GAGVSQSPRYKVTKRGQDVALRCDPISGHVSLYWYRQALGQGPEFLTYFNYEAQQDKSGLPNDRFSAERPEGSISTLTIQRTEQRDSAMYRCASSLKLFFGSGTQLSVL.

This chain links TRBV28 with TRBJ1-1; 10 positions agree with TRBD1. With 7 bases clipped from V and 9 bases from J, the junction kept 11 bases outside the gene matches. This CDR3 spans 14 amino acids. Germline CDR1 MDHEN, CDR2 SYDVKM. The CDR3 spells CASTRSPGQGQAFF. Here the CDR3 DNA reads TGTGCCAGCACCCGTTCGCCGGGACAGGGGCAAGCTTTCTTT.